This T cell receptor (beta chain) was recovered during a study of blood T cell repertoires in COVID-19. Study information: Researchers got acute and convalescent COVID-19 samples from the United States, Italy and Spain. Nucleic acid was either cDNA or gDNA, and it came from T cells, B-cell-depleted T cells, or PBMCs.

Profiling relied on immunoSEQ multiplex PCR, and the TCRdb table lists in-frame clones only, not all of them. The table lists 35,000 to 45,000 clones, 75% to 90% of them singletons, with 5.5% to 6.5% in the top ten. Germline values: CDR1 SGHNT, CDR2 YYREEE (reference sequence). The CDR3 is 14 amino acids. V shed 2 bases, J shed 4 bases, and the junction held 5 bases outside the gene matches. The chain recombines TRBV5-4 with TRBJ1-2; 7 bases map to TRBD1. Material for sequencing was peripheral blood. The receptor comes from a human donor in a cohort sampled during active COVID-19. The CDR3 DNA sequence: TGTGCCAGCAGCTTCCGGGACAGTAGCTATGGCTACACCTTC. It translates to CASSFRDSSYGYTF.